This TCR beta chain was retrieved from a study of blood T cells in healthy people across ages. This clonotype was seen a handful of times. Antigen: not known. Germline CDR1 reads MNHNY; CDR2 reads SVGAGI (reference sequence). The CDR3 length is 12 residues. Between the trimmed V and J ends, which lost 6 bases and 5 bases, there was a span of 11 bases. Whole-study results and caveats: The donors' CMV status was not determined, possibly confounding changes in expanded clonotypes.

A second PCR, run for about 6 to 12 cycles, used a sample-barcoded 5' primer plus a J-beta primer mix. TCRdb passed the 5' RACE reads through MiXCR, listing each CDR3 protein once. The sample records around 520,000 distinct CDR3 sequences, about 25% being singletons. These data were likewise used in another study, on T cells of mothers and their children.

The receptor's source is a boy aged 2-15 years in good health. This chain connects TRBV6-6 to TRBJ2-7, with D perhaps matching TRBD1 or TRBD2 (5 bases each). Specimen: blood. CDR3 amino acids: CASSSGTNEQYF. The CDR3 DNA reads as TGTGCCAGCAGCTCCGGGACCAACGAGCAGTACTTC.